Listed below are T cell receptor beta chains from one sample, sequenced in a study of blood T cell repertoires in COVID-19. The protocol was immunoSEQ multiplex PCR, while the TCRdb copy is restricted to in-frame clones and leaves out a portion. The repertoire holds 130,000 to 150,000 clones, with approximately 85% as singletons. Sample: peripheral blood. The origin of the receptors is a woman in her sixties or seventies with COVID-19, enrolled during active disease. The CDR3 runs from the conserved cysteine through the conserved F or W. D genes are given only for firm matches.

>TRBJ1-2|TRBV19|NA
TGTGCCAGTAGTAGCCCCGAACAGTTTGTACTCCACTATGGCTACACCTTC
CASSSPEQFVLHYGYTF
>TRBJ1-5|TRBV6-1|NA
TGTGCCAGCAGTGAAGGGGCGCCAGGGAGCAATCAGCCCCAGCATTTT
CASSEGAPGSNQPQHF
>TRBJ1-5|TRBV6-2/TRBV6-3|NA
TGTGCCAGCAGCCCCTTTTGGGGGACATTCAGCCCCCAGCATTTT
CASSPFWGTFSPQHF
>TRBJ2-3|TRBV10-2|NA
TGCGCCAGCAGGAGGGGATTAAGGGGGACGACAGATACGCAGTATTTT
CASRRGLRGTTDTQYF
>TRBJ1-2|TRBV29-1|NA
TGCAGCGTTGAACGCAGGAATGGCTACACCTTC
CSVERRNGYTF
>TRBJ1-2|TRBV7-2|TRBD1
TGTGCCAGCAGACCAGGGGGCGCGCCCCACGGCTACACCTTC
CASRPGGAPHGYTF
>TRBJ2-2|TRBV10-3|NA
TGTGCCATCAGTGAGTGGGAGAGGAACACCGGGGAGCTGTTTTTT
CAISEWERNTGELFF
>TRBJ2-5|TRBV20-1|NA
TGCAGTGCGGGGGGGGCGGAGACCCAGTACTTC
CSAGGAETQYF
>TRBJ2-3|TRBV5-4|TRBD1
TGTGCCAGCAGCTTTGGGACAGCTTCAGATACGCAGTATTTT
CASSFGTASDTQYF
>TRBJ1-2|TRBV7-2|NA
TGTGCCAGCAGCCCAGGGGTACAGCGCTATGGCTACACCTTC
CASSPGVQRYGYTF
>TRBJ2-1|TRBV9|TRBD1
TGTGCCAGCAGCGCCCCCGGGACAGCTGACAATGAGCAGTTCTTC
CASSAPGTADNEQFF